These T cell receptor beta chains were read from a single sample in a study of blood T cell repertoires in COVID-19. Profiled with immunoSEQ multiplex PCR; TCRdb holds only in-frame clones, not every one. The data show fewer than 90,000 clones, nearly 95% seen once. The sequenced sample consisted of peripheral blood. The receptors were sampled from a human donor with active COVID-19. The donor label of this sample is uncertain. Each CDR3 is given with its conserved first and last residue. Each record gives: V gene, D gene, J gene, clone size, CDR3 protein, CDR3 DNA. The D gene is left open where the match is weak. Clone sizes are given selectively: once, few, many, or a class where the clone is expanded.

>TRBV5-4|TRBD1|TRBJ2-6|-
CASSLGGTGLSGANVLTF
TGTGCCAGCAGCTTGGGGGGGACAGGGCTCTCTGGGGCCAACGTCCTGACTTTC
>TRBV5-1|-|TRBJ2-2|-
CASSSSALVSAGELFF
TGCGCCAGCAGCTCCTCCGCCCTAGTTTCGGCCGGGGAGCTGTTTTTT
>TRBV5-1|-|TRBJ2-7|-
CASSAGPGSYEQYF
TGCGCCAGCAGCGCTGGTCCGGGTTCCTACGAGCAGTACTTC
>TRBV6-5|TRBD1|TRBJ1-2|-
CASSPGTDIYGYTF
TGTGCCAGCAGTCCCGGGACAGACATCTATGGCTACACCTTC
>TRBV19|-|TRBJ2-6|-
CASSIVAGGTAGANVLTF
TGTGCCAGTAGTATAGTTGCAGGGGGGACAGCTGGGGCCAACGTCCTGACTTTC
>TRBV5-1|TRBD2|TRBJ2-7|-
CASSQGLAVYEQYF
TGCGCCAGCAGCCAGGGACTAGCGGTCTACGAGCAGTACTTC
>TRBV5-8|TRBD1|TRBJ2-1|-
CASSAYRQGTSYNEQFF
TGTGCCAGCAGCGCGTACCGACAGGGGACCTCCTACAATGAGCAGTTCTTC
>TRBV5-6|TRBD1|TRBJ1-2|-
CASSADRAGGYTF
TGTGCCAGCAGCGCGGACAGGGCTGGAGGCTACACCTTC
>TRBV5-6|-|TRBJ2-7|-
CASSLTGRSYEQYF
TGTGCCAGCAGCTTGACAGGCCGCTCCTACGAGCAGTACTTC
>TRBV4-2|TRBD1|TRBJ2-5|-
CASSQGPSQRGPGGETQYF
TGTGCCAGCAGCCAAGGCCCCAGCCAGAGGGGGCCTGGGGGAGAGACCCAGTACTTC
>TRBV11-3|TRBD2|TRBJ2-1|-
CASSRTSGGSYNEQFF
TGTGCCAGCAGCCGGACTAGCGGGGGTTCCTACAATGAGCAGTTCTTC
>TRBV5-1|TRBD1|TRBJ1-3|-
CASSSGTGSGNTIYF
TGCGCCAGCAGCTCCGGGACAGGGTCTGGAAACACCATATATTTT
>TRBV18|TRBD1|TRBJ1-2|-
CASFRDRVNYGYTF
TGTGCCAGCTTCCGGGACAGAGTCAACTATGGCTACACCTTC
>TRBV5-1|-|TRBJ2-5|-
CASSPPGQMTQETQYF
TGCGCCAGCAGCCCACCGGGACAAATGACCCAAGAGACCCAGTACTTC
>TRBV7-2|TRBD1|TRBJ1-3|-
CASSLEGTGTSNTIYF
TGTGCCAGCAGCTTAGAAGGGACAGGCACTAGTAACACCATATATTTT
>TRBV18|-|TRBJ1-6|-
CASSPGREPSYNSPLHF
TGTGCCAGCTCACCGGGGAGGGAGCCCTCCTATAATTCACCCCTCCACTTT
>TRBV27|TRBD1|TRBJ1-1|-
CASSPSTTGGNTEAFF
TGTGCCAGCAGTCCCTCCACCACAGGGGGGAACACTGAAGCTTTCTTT
>TRBV7-6|TRBD2|TRBJ2-5|-
CASSLGVRGGNQETQYF
TGTGCCAGCAGCTTAGGGGTGCGGGGGGGGAACCAAGAGACCCAGTACTTC
>TRBV4-3|TRBD2|TRBJ2-7|-
CASSQDYLAGGFIREQYF
TGCGCCAGCAGCCAAGACTATCTAGCGGGAGGGTTTATTCGGGAGCAGTACTTC
>TRBV3-1/TRBV3-2|TRBD2|TRBJ2-6|-
CASKGGRETGANVLTF
TGTGCCAGCAAGGGAGGGAGGGAAACTGGGGCCAACGTCCTGACTTTC
>TRBV5-6|-|TRBJ2-7|once
CASSLLARGYEQYF
TGTGCCAGCAGCCTATTAGCGCGAGGCTACGAGCAGTACTTC
>TRBV11-2|TRBD1|TRBJ2-1|-
CASSTRDRLNEQFF
TGTGCCAGCAGCACTCGGGACAGACTCAATGAGCAGTTCTTC
>TRBV7-9|TRBD2|TRBJ2-1|-
CASGWAGGLYNEQFF
TGTGCCAGCGGGTGGGCGGGGGGTCTTTACAATGAGCAGTTCTTC
>TRBV3-1/TRBV3-2|TRBD2|TRBJ2-1|-
CASSRWREEMYNEQFF
TGTGCCAGCAGCCGTTGGCGGGAGGAAATGTACAATGAGCAGTTCTTC
>TRBV6-5|-|TRBJ1-1|-
CASSSAALNTEAFF
TGTGCCAGCAGTTCGGCGGCCCTGAACACTGAAGCTTTCTTT
>TRBV10-2|TRBD2|TRBJ2-3|-
CASSGIGRGTDTQYF
TGCGCCAGCAGTGGAATAGGGAGGGGCACAGATACGCAGTATTTT
>TRBV19|-|TRBJ2-6|-
CASSIGGSGANVLTF
TGTGCCAGTAGTATAGGAGGGTCCGGGGCCAACGTCCTGACTTTC
>TRBV7-2|TRBD2|TRBJ2-1|-
CASSALSGTSAYNEQFF
TGTGCCAGCAGCGCGCTCTCCGGGACTAGCGCCTACAATGAGCAGTTCTTC
>TRBV18|TRBD1|TRBJ1-6|once
CASSPGTGAGNSPLHF
TGTGCCAGCTCACCGGGAACAGGGGCCGGCAATTCACCCCTCCACTTT
>TRBV5-5|-|TRBJ1-5|-
CASSLEGANQPQHF
TGTGCCAGCAGCTTGGAAGGAGCAAATCAGCCCCAGCATTTT
>TRBV5-4|-|TRBJ2-1|-
CASSYAGAYEQFF
TGTGCCAGCAGCTACGCGGGGGCCTACGAGCAGTTCTTC
>TRBV29-1|-|TRBJ2-7|-
CSAGGPGNEQYF
TGCAGCGCAGGCGGGCCCGGGAACGAGCAGTACTTC
>TRBV29-1|-|TRBJ2-7|-
CSVDFAGEQYF
TGCAGCGTTGATTTCGCGGGTGAGCAGTACTTC
>TRBV18|TRBD2|TRBJ2-1|-
CASSPRPGGRGINEQFF
TGTGCCAGCTCACCACGTCCTGGCGGGAGGGGTATAAATGAGCAGTTCTTC
>TRBV5-1|TRBD2|TRBJ2-1|-
CASSPGTSGGRNEQFF
TGCGCCAGCAGCCCCGGGACTAGCGGGGGGCGCAATGAGCAGTTCTTC
>TRBV6-5|-|TRBJ2-3|-
CASSFGGSTDTQYF
TGTGCCAGCAGTTTTGGGGGGTCTACAGATACGCAGTATTTT
>TRBV6-2/TRBV6-3|TRBD2|TRBJ2-5|-
CASSSQTSGRARETQYF
TGTGCCAGCAGTTCCCAGACTAGCGGGAGGGCCCGTGAGACCCAGTACTTC
>TRBV5-5|-|TRBJ2-1|-
CASSLADEFYNEQFF
TGTGCCAGCAGCTTGGCCGATGAGTTCTACAATGAGCAGTTCTTC
>TRBV7-2|-|TRBJ2-3|-
CASHPGGTDTQYF
TGTGCCAGCCACCCAGGTGGGACAGATACGCAGTATTTT
>TRBV7-9|TRBD2|TRBJ2-1|-
CASSLVSMRPSGKNEQFF
TGTGCCAGCAGCCTAGTTAGTATGAGGCCTAGCGGGAAGAATGAGCAGTTCTTC
>TRBV2|TRBD1|TRBJ2-7|-
CASSSDRGDYEQYF
TGTGCCAGCAGCTCGGACAGGGGAGACTACGAGCAGTACTTC
>TRBV6-2/TRBV6-3|TRBD1|TRBJ1-1|-
CASRPTGTGVPEAFF
TGTGCCAGCAGACCTACCGGGACAGGGGTTCCTGAAGCTTTCTTT
>TRBV6-1|-|TRBJ1-2|-
CASSESEGGGYGYTF
TGTGCCAGCAGTGAATCGGAGGGAGGGGGCTATGGCTACACCTTC
>TRBV27|-|TRBJ2-1|-
CASSLPPYNEQFF
TGTGCCAGCAGTTTACCCCCTTACAATGAGCAGTTCTTC
>TRBV24-1|-|TRBJ2-2|-
CATSPRTDTGELFF
TGTGCCACCAGCCCTAGGACAGACACCGGGGAGCTGTTTTTT
>TRBV6-6|-|TRBJ2-2|once
CASSYSVRSTGELFF
TGTGCCAGCAGTTACTCGGTCAGGTCCACCGGGGAGCTGTTTTTT
>TRBV5-1|-|TRBJ1-6|few
CASSARGRYNSPLHF
TGCGCCAGCAGCGCGCGGGGGCGATATAATTCACCCCTCCACTTT
>TRBV28|-|TRBJ2-7|-
CASRTDGGSYEQYF
TGTGCCAGCAGGACGGACGGGGGCTCCTACGAGCAGTACTTC